This is a list of T cell receptor beta chains from one sample in a study of T cell repertoires in cytomegalovirus infection. Antigens for these TCRs are unknown. TCRdb analysed the reads with MiXCR anew, one entry per CDR3 protein. The repertoire holds more than 250,000 distinct CDR3 sequences, with 20% to 25% as singletons. The input for sequencing was cultured PBMCs, taken from culture after CMV antigen stimulation. Receptor source: a human donor in good health (CMV status not recorded). Some clones in this sample may be carry-over from other donors' samples. Each CDR3 is given with its conserved first and last residue. A D gene is named only where the DNA matches it firmly. Not every row has a clone size; where given, it reads once, few, many or a size class.

clone size: few
D gene: NA
J gene: TRBJ1-1
V gene: TRBV10-3
CDR3 DNA: TGTGCCATCAGCGCCACCGGGACATGGGTGGCTGAAGCTTTCTTT
CDR3 protein: CAISATGTWVAEAFF

clone size: NA
D gene: NA
J gene: TRBJ2-3
V gene: TRBV11-2
CDR3 DNA: TGTGCCAGCAGCTTAGAGGGGGCCTCGGATACGCAGTATTTT
CDR3 protein: CASSLEGASDTQYF

clone size: NA
D gene: TRBD2
J gene: TRBJ2-3
V gene: TRBV27
CDR3 DNA: TGTGCCAGCAGTCCGCGACTAGCGGGAGCCGCTAGCACAGATACGCAGTATTTT
CDR3 protein: CASSPRLAGAASTDTQYF

clone size: NA
D gene: NA
J gene: TRBJ2-1
V gene: TRBV6-6
CDR3 DNA: TGTGCCAGCAGGGGGTGGTTCTACAATGAGCAGTTCTTC
CDR3 protein: CASRGWFYNEQFF

clone size: NA
D gene: NA
J gene: TRBJ1-3
V gene: TRBV18
CDR3 DNA: TGTGCCAGCTCACCATACGACATCAGCTCTGGAAACACCATATATTTT
CDR3 protein: CASSPYDISSGNTIYF

clone size: many
D gene: TRBD2
J gene: TRBJ2-3
V gene: TRBV6-2/TRBV6-3
CDR3 DNA: TGTGCCAGCAGCGAAATATTAGCGGGAGGGCAAACAGATACGCAGTATTTT
CDR3 protein: CASSEILAGGQTDTQYF

clone size: few
D gene: TRBD2
J gene: TRBJ2-4
V gene: TRBV28
CDR3 DNA: TGTGCCAGCAGTTCCCATCCCGGGACTAGCGGGAGTTGGGGAAAAAACATTCAGTACTTC
CDR3 protein: CASSSHPGTSGSWGKNIQYF

clone size: once
D gene: NA
J gene: TRBJ2-1
V gene: TRBV25-1
CDR3 DNA: TGTGCCAGCAGTGGATTCCCTTACAATGAGCAGTTCTTC
CDR3 protein: CASSGFPYNEQFF

clone size: NA
D gene: TRBD2
J gene: TRBJ2-1
V gene: TRBV12-3/TRBV12-4
CDR3 DNA: TGTGCCAGCAGCTCGACCCAGACTAGCGGGAACAATGAGCAGTTCTTC
CDR3 protein: CASSSTQTSGNNEQFF

clone size: few
D gene: TRBD2
J gene: TRBJ2-1
V gene: TRBV7-2
CDR3 DNA: TGTGCCAGCAGCGCTGGCGGGGGAGGGTATGAGCAGTTCTTC
CDR3 protein: CASSAGGGGYEQFF

clone size: many
D gene: TRBD1
J gene: TRBJ1-2
V gene: TRBV12-3/TRBV12-4
CDR3 DNA: TGTGCCAGCAGTCAGGGGGCATCCTATGGCTACACCTTC
CDR3 protein: CASSQGASYGYTF

clone size: few
D gene: TRBD2
J gene: TRBJ2-3
V gene: TRBV5-6
CDR3 DNA: TGTGCCAGCAGCGGGGGACTAGCCAGTACAGATACGCAGTATTTT
CDR3 protein: CASSGGLASTDTQYF

clone size: few
D gene: NA
J gene: TRBJ1-1
V gene: TRBV4-3
CDR3 DNA: TGCGCCAGCAGCCAAGTCCCACAGGGCAGGACTGAAGCTTTCTTT
CDR3 protein: CASSQVPQGRTEAFF

clone size: NA
D gene: TRBD2
J gene: TRBJ2-1
V gene: TRBV20-1
CDR3 DNA: TGCAGTGCTCCTAGCGGGAGTCTCTACAATGAGCAGTTCTTC
CDR3 protein: CSAPSGSLYNEQFF

clone size: NA
D gene: NA
J gene: TRBJ2-1
V gene: TRBV7-8
CDR3 DNA: TGTGCCAGCAGCTTAGATAGGGGGGGCGCTTTTTACAATGAGCAGTTCTTC
CDR3 protein: CASSLDRGGAFYNEQFF

clone size: NA
D gene: NA
J gene: TRBJ1-2
V gene: TRBV2
CDR3 DNA: TGTGCCAGCAGTGAGCCCCTAACCGGAGCTAACTATGGCTACACCTTC
CDR3 protein: CASSEPLTGANYGYTF